The present T cell receptor beta chain was sequenced within a study of blood T cells in healthy people across ages. Broader study findings: Per million T cells, the diversity of TCR beta decreased roughly linearly as age advanced.

As regards this clonotype: What it binds is not known.

Sample-barcoded 5' priming and a J-beta primer mix drove a second PCR of 7 to 11 cycles. From the 5' RACE reads, TCRdb called clonotypes with MiXCR, one entry per CDR3 protein. In the table there are almost 800,000 distinct CDR3 sequences, about three fifths of which are singletons. The authors drew 7.5 to 10 milliliters of peripheral blood from each donor. Samples each yielded at least 6 micrograms of total RNA. Germline V gene sequence: CDR1 SGHRS, CDR2 YFSETQ. V was trimmed by 1 base and J by 4 bases, leaving 14 bases between them. The length of the CDR3 is 15 residues. The sequencing sample was made of blood. This chain links TRBV5-1 with TRBJ1-2; D is uncertain. The sequence derives from a man aged 30 to 39 in good health. Here the CDR3 reads CASSLLGGTVYGYTF. The CDR3 bases are TGCGCCAGCAGCTTGTTAGGAGGAACCGTCTATGGCTACACCTTC.